This record concerns one T cell receptor (beta chain) sequence. What it binds is unknown. The data originate from a study of siplizumab effects on memory and regulatory T cells. TCRdb keeps only in-frame clones here, not all; method: immunoSEQ multiplex PCR. The sample gives over 80,000 clones, roughly 87% of which show up once; less than 2% is in the top ten. The study, taken as a whole, reports: Alloreactive sequences from unstimulated CD4+ memory cells fell significantly with siplizumab. A minor share of alloreactive clones matched unstimulated subsets. Mean Treg-derived proportions of mappable alloreactive CD4+ clones were around 72% for siplizumab and approximately 25% for controls. Memory cells seemed less diverse than naive T cells, which seemed major alloresponse contributors.

CDR1 is SGHAT and CDR2 is FQNNGV in the germline V gene. The CDR3 contains 12 residues. V was cut by 5 bases and J by 10 bases, with 12 bases left in between. This TCR came from a human donor in good health. Sequenced: Tregs sorted from blood. V and J are TRBV11-2 and TRBJ2-1; D may be TRBD2 (6 bases). The CDR3 sequence: CASSKTSLEQFF. The CDR3 bases are TGTGCCAGCAGCAAAACTAGCTTGGAGCAGTTCTTC.